Listed below are T cell receptor beta chains from one sample, sequenced in a study of T cell responses to AZD1222 COVID-19 vaccine. The data were produced by immunoSEQ multiplex PCR, yet TCRdb's version contains in-frame clones alone and is incomplete. This sample carries some 180,000 clones, roughly 93% of them seen once, and the ten largest clones take under 1.1%. Sample: peripheral blood, taken 28 days after the second dose of the MenACWY control vaccine. The receptor set was obtained from an adult who received the MenACWY meningococcal vaccine as a control. Both conserved end residues are part of each CDR3. D genes are given only for firm matches. Rows may omit the clone size; those that give it use once, few, many or a size class.

v_call	clone_size	d_call	j_call	cdr3_nt	cdr3_aa
TRBV6-6	.	.	TRBJ1-3	TGTGCCAGCAGTTACTCGCTCCGAAGCTCTGGAAACACCATATATTTT	CASSYSLRSSGNTIYF
TRBV19	once	.	TRBJ2-2	TGTGCCAGTAGTCCTGGCCGGAGGGGGGCCGGCACCGGGGAGCTGTTTTTT	CASSPGRRGAGTGELFF
TRBV28	.	TRBD1	TRBJ1-3	TGTGCCAGCAAGGGGGCTCATGGAAACACCATATATTTT	CASKGAHGNTIYF
TRBV2	.	.	TRBJ1-1	TGTGCCAGCAGGGATAATATGGGCGGTCCGAACACTGAAGCTTTCTTT	CASRDNMGGPNTEAFF
TRBV11-2	.	.	TRBJ1-1	TGTGCCAGCAGCTTAACTCAGGTGAACACTGAAGCTTTCTTT	CASSLTQVNTEAFF
TRBV5-1	.	.	TRBJ2-5	TGCGCCAGCAGCCGAGGGGTCGGGGGCCAGCAAGAGACCCAGTACTTC	CASSRGVGGQQETQYF
TRBV2	.	.	TRBJ1-2	TGTGCCAGCAGTGATGCCACCTATGGCTACACCTTC	CASSDATYGYTF
TRBV7-2	.	.	TRBJ2-3	TGTGCCAGCAGCTTAGTACGTATCTCGACAGATACGCAGTATTTT	CASSLVRISTDTQYF
TRBV5-4	.	.	TRBJ2-1	TGTGCCAGCAGCTTCCCTCCGAACAATGAGCAGTTCTTC	CASSFPPNNEQFF
TRBV2	.	.	TRBJ1-2	TGTGCCAGCAGTGAGGGGCAGACCTTGCCAAGCTACACCTTC	CASSEGQTLPSYTF
TRBV24-1	.	.	TRBJ1-5	TGTGCCACCAGTGAGAGCGGCAATCAGCCCCAGCATTTT	CATSESGNQPQHF
TRBV9	once	TRBD2	TRBJ2-5	TGTGCCAGCAGCGTAGGGAGCGGGGGGGCCGGAGAGACCCAGTACTTC	CASSVGSGGAGETQYF
TRBV18	.	.	TRBJ1-1	TGTGCCAGCTCACCACTCCCCCGCAGGGGTAACACTGAAGCTTTCTTT	CASSPLPRRGNTEAFF
TRBV25-1	.	.	TRBJ2-7	TGTGCCAGCAGTGAAAGAAGGAACTCCTACGAGCAGTACTTC	CASSERRNSYEQYF
TRBV3-1/TRBV3-2	.	.	TRBJ2-1	TGTGCCAGCAGCCAAGACAGGGGAAGCTACAATGAGCAGTTCTTC	CASSQDRGSYNEQFF
TRBV28	.	TRBD1	TRBJ2-2	TGTGCCAGTATTGCAAATACCGGGACCCCAGGGGGCGGGGAGCTGTTTTTT	CASIANTGTPGGGELFF
TRBV7-2	.	TRBD1	TRBJ1-2	TGTGCCAGCAGCTTACGACCTGGACAGGGGAGTGACTATGGCTACACCTTC	CASSLRPGQGSDYGYTF
TRBV7-9	.	.	TRBJ2-5	TGTGCCAGCAGCTTAGGGCTCCAGGGAGAGACCCAGTACTTC	CASSLGLQGETQYF
TRBV3-1/TRBV3-2	.	TRBD1	TRBJ1-2	TGTGCCAGCAGCCATCACCGACAGGGGGCGCGTGGCTACACCTTC	CASSHHRQGARGYTF
TRBV12-3/TRBV12-4	.	.	TRBJ1-2	TGTGCCAGCAGTGCCCCCGGCTCGGGCTACACCTTC	CASSAPGSGYTF
TRBV10-2	.	.	TRBJ2-3	TGCGCCAGCCGGTTAGCGAACACAGATACGCAGTATTTT	CASRLANTDTQYF
TRBV12-2	.	.	TRBJ1-2	TGTGCAAGTCGCACCCTCGGCGGGGGAGCATACGACTATGGCTACACCTTC	CASRTLGGGAYDYGYTF
TRBV29-1	.	TRBD1	TRBJ2-2	TGCAGCGTGGACAGGGGCCACACCGGGGAGCTGTTTTTT	CSVDRGHTGELFF
TRBV19	.	.	TRBJ2-5	TGTGCCAGTAGTACCGGGACTGTCCAAGAGACCCAGTACTTC	CASSTGTVQETQYF
TRBV10-3	once	.	TRBJ1-5	TGTGCCATCAGTGAATCGACAGGATCCAATCAGCCCCAGCATTTT	CAISESTGSNQPQHF
TRBV6-5	.	.	TRBJ2-1	TGTGCCAGCAGCCCGGCGAGCTCCTACAATGAGCAGTTCTTC	CASSPASSYNEQFF
TRBV2	.	.	TRBJ1-4	TGTGCCAGCCGCGGGTCAGGGGCAGGGGAAAAACTGTTTTTT	CASRGSGAGEKLFF